In its sample, the clone carrying this TCR beta chain was seen a few times. No antigen is known for it. The data belong to a study of cytotoxic CD8 clonotypes in ibrutinib-treated CLL. Study at large: A mean of around 270,000 productive templates and tens of thousands of productive rearrangements was obtained per sample.

Findings and caveats of the study: Samples were collected at differing times from sustained-remission and progressing patients.

The CDR3 extends over 16 amino acids. The V gene lost 0 bases and the J gene lost 0 bases, with 9 bases spanning the gap. Per the germline V gene, CDR1 is SGHTA and CDR2 is FQGNSA. The repertoire was sequenced with immunoSEQ multiplex PCR; TCRdb's copy has only in-frame clones and lacks some. The sample shows about 130,000 clones, approximately 85% of them seen only once. The chain is built from TRBV7-2 and TRBJ2-4; possibly TRBD1 for D (5 bases). The clonotype originates from a human donor with chronic lymphocytic leukemia. This specimen was PBMCs, taken after 24 months of ibrutinib treatment. This chain's CDR3 is CASSLATVLAKNIQYF. In nucleotides, the CDR3 is TGTGCCAGCAGCTTAGCGACAGTCCTAGCCAAAAACATTCAGTACTTC.